These 21 T cell receptor beta chains came from one sample sequenced in a study of T cell responses to AZD1222 COVID-19 vaccine. Profiling relied on immunoSEQ multiplex PCR, and the TCRdb table lists in-frame clones only, not all of them. Of fewer than 150,000 clones listed, 90% to 95% are singletons. The sample in question was peripheral blood, obtained 28 days after the second AZD1222 dose. These receptors were taken from an adult who received the AZD1222 COVID-19 vaccine.

This chain joins TRBV30 and TRBJ1-4; D gene unclear. The CDR3 contains 15 residues. V was shortened by 0 bases and J by 4 bases, with 12 bases between the two germline ends. Germline V gene data show CDR1 as GTSNPN and CDR2 as SVGIG (reference sequence). CDR3 sequence: CAWSVGLGSNEKLFF. CDR3 nucleotide sequence: TGTGCCTGGAGTGTTGGGTTGGGGAGTAATGAAAAACTGTTTTTT.

The CDR3 here is CASSYSTTGGGEAFF. In nucleotides, the CDR3 is TGTGCCAGCAGTTACTCTACGACAGGGGGGGGCGAAGCTTTCTTT. The chain has TRBV6-5 and TRBJ1-1, with TRBD1 matching 9 bases. The CDR3 covers 15 residues. In germline, CDR1 is MNHEY, CDR2 SVGAGI. The V and J ends lost 0 bases and 8 bases, in that order; junction bases with no gene match: 7.

V is TRBV9 and J is TRBJ1-3; D not certain. The germline V gene encodes CDR1 SGDLS and CDR2 YYNGEE. V dropped 4 bases and J dropped 0 bases, with 14 bases sitting between them. The CDR3 is made up of 16 amino acids. The CDR3 bases are TGTGCCAGCAGCCGACGCCCTGAGGACTCTGGAAACACCATATATTTT. This encodes CASSRRPEDSGNTIYF.

This sequence joins TRBV18 and TRBJ1-2, with D uncertain. From germline, CDR1 is KGHSH and CDR2 LQKENI. Trimming cost V 3 bases and J 6 bases, with 11 bases left between them. This CDR3 has 13 amino acids. CDR3 sequence reads: CASSPPSRNGYTF. The CDR3 nucleotides read TGTGCCAGCTCACCCCCCAGCAGAAATGGCTACACCTTC. Filled out from reference TRBV18 and TRBJ1-2, the complete variable domain reads NAGVMQNPRHLVRRRGQEARLRCSPMKGHSHVYWYRQLPEEGLKFMVYLQKENIIDESGMPKERFSAEFPKEGPSILRIQQVVRGDSAAYFCASSPPSRNGYTFGSGTRLTVV.

J is TRBJ2-5 and V is TRBV4-1, with 12 nucleotides matching TRBD2. CDR1 MGHRA and CDR2 YSYEKL come from the germline V gene. The CDR3 is 18 amino acids. V lost 2 bases to trimming and J lost 5 bases; unmatched junction nucleotides: 12. In DNA, the CDR3 is TGCGCCAGCAGCCAAACCACACCTAGCGGGGGGGCCGTGGAGACCCAGTACTTC. Translated, it gives CASSQTTPSGGAVETQYF.

The chain employs TRBV28 and TRBJ1-1, with D perhaps matching TRBD1 (6 bases). The CDR3 runs to 16 residues. The V and J ends lost 7 bases and 5 bases respectively, with 23 bases between them. The germline CDR1 and CDR2 sequences are MDHEN and SYDVKM. The CDR3 nucleotides read TGTGCCAGCACTCAAATGGGGGGGGCGGGTTTAACTGAAGCTTTCTTT. Translated: CASTQMGGAGLTEAFF. Combining the CDR3 with reference TRBV28 and TRBJ1-1 gives the whole variable domain DVKVTQSSRYLVKRTGEKVFLECVQDMDHENMFWYRQDPGLGLRLIYFSYDVKMKEKGDIPEGYSVSREKKERFSLILESASTNQTSMYLCASTQMGGAGLTEAFFGQGTRLTVV.

V gene TRBV29-1 combines with J gene TRBJ2-3, with 9 bases identical to TRBD2. Per germline, CDR1 SQVTM and CDR2 ANQGSEA. The CDR3 extends over 17 amino acids. V dropped 6 bases and J dropped 1; count of bases not matched to a gene: 14. This CDR3 reads CSVLGEMRGGGTDTQYF. CDR3 coding DNA: TGCAGCGTCCTAGGGGAGATGCGGGGGGGTGGCACAGATACGCAGTATTTT.

The chain links TRBV12-5 to TRBJ1-3; perhaps TRBD1 as D (6 bases). The CDR3 consists of 15 residues. V dropped 3 bases and J dropped 0 bases, with 9 bases sitting between them. Per the germline V gene, CDR1 is LGHNT and CDR2 is FRNRAP. DNA of the CDR3: TGTGCTAGTGGTTTCGCGGGGGCCTCTGGAAACACCATATATTTT. Translated: CASGFAGASGNTIYF. The entire variable domain, with the rest obtained from reference TRBV12-5 and TRBJ1-3, is as follows: DARVTQTPRHKVTEMGQEVTMRCQPILGHNTVFWYRQTMMQGLELLAYFRNRAPLDDSGMPKDRFSAEMPDATLATLKIQPSEPRDSAVYFCASGFAGASGNTIYFGEGSWLTVV.

The rearrangement joins TRBV12-3 or TRBV12-4 to TRBJ1-2; no definite D call. The CDR3 loop spans 13 amino acids. The germline V and J ends were trimmed by 4 bases and 2 bases, with 8 bases remaining between them. The CDR3 reads CASSSPRNYGYTF. Here the CDR3 DNA reads TGTGCCAGCAGTTCTCCTCGGAACTATGGCTACACCTTC.

This rearrangement joins TRBV28 to TRBJ1-2; weak D call: TRBD1 (6 bases). The length of the CDR3 is 21 residues. The V end was cut by 5 bases, the J end by 4 bases, with 35 bases between. Germline CDR1 and CDR2: MDHEN and SYDVKM. This chain's CDR3 is CASSVPFNLVSTGPAGYGYTF. As DNA, the CDR3 is TGTGCCAGCAGTGTACCGTTCAATCTCGTTTCGACAGGCCCTGCTGGCTATGGCTACACCTTC.

This clone was observed once. The CDR3 nucleotides read TGTGCCAGCAGCCCATCCTACAATGAGCAGTTCTTC. Amino acid sequence: CASSPSYNEQFF. The rearrangement joins TRBV7-9 to TRBJ2-1; unclear D gene. Germline values: CDR1 SEHNR, CDR2 FQNEAQ (reference sequence). Trimming stripped 5 bases from V and 1 base from J, with 3 bases between. The CDR3 loop spans 12 amino acids.

This clone appeared a single time. The rearrangement uses TRBV27 and TRBJ1-5; D may be TRBD1 (5 bases). The V and J ends lost 6 bases and 6 bases respectively, with 12 bases between them. The CDR3 covers 13 residues. The germline CDR1 and CDR2 sequences are MNHEY and SMNVEV (reference sequence). Written as DNA, the CDR3 is TGTGCCAGCAGCACAGGAGTGGGTCAGCCCCAGCATTTT. Amino acids: CASSTGVGQPQHF.

The gene calls are TRBV5-5 and TRBJ1-5, with no clear D. Germline V lookup: CDR1 SGHKS, CDR2 YYEKEE (reference sequence). Trimming pared 4 bases from V and 5 bases from J, leaving 16 bases between. This CDR3 comprises 15 residues. CDR3 amino acids: CASSPGLRGYQPQHF. CDR3 bases: TGTGCCAGCAGCCCTGGCCTCCGCGGTTATCAGCCCCAGCATTTT. Drawing the rest from reference TRBV5-5 and TRBJ1-5, the complete variable domain is DAGVTQSPTHLIKTRGQQVTLRCSPISGHKSVSWYQQVLGQGPQFIFQYYEKEERGRGNFPDRFSARQFPNYSSELNVNALLLGDSALYLCASSPGLRGYQPQHFGDGTRLSIL.

This chain connects TRBV5-1 to TRBJ2-3; 9 nucleotides align to TRBD1. CDR1 SGHRS and CDR2 YFSETQ come from the germline V gene. This CDR3 comprises 16 residues. V trimming: 0 bases; J trimming: 0 bases; junction bases outside the gene matches: 2. In DNA form, the CDR3 reads TGCGCCAGCAGCTTGGAACAGGGGGCGAGCACAGATACGCAGTATTTT. Translated: CASSLEQGASTDTQYF.

V and J are TRBV6-2 or TRBV6-3 and TRBJ1-2; TRBD1 matches at 8 bases. The CDR3 extends over 13 amino acids. V lost 2 bases to trimming and J lost 8 bases; unmatched junction nucleotides: 4. The germline CDR1 and CDR2 sequences are MNHEY and SVGEGT. The CDR3: CASSYKQGDGYTF. CDR3 nucleotides: TGTGCCAGCAGTTACAAACAGGGGGACGGCTACACCTTC.

The chain combines TRBV7-2 with TRBJ1-2; D remains ambiguous. V was shortened by 1 base and J by 4 bases, with 1 base between the two germline ends. The CDR3 spans 11 residues. CDR1 SGHTA and CDR2 FQGNSA come from the germline V gene. The CDR3 nucleotides are TGTGCCAGCAGCTTAGTCTATGGCTACACCTTC. Its protein is CASSLVYGYTF.

V is TRBV4-1 and J is TRBJ1-2, with D perhaps TRBD1 (5 bases). The CDR3 runs to 17 residues. CDR1 MGHRA and CDR2 YSYEKL come from the germline V gene. V lost 2 bases and J 4 bases, leaving 20 bases between the germline ends. CDR3 sequence (DNA): TGCGCCAGCAGCCAATTTCCCCGACCGACAGACCCCTATGGCTACACCTTC. Translated, it gives CASSQFPRPTDPYGYTF.

This clone was observed once. The gene calls are TRBV4-1 and TRBJ1-4; no definite D call. V was clipped by 4 bases and J by 0 bases, with 9 bases between them. This CDR3 spans 15 amino acids. CDR1 is MGHRA and CDR2 is YSYEKL in the germline V gene. CDR3 nucleotide sequence: TGCGCCAGCAGCCCTTCAGACGCAACTAATGAAAAACTGTTTTTT. Residues: CASSPSDATNEKLFF.

The rearrangement links TRBV2 to TRBJ2-7; D gene ambiguous. V gave up 7 bases and J gave up 4 bases, with 17 bases separating them. This CDR3 spans 14 amino acids. The germline V gene has CDR1 SNHLY and CDR2 FYNNEI. This chain's CDR3 is CASTGLTELYEQYF. The CDR3 DNA reads as TGTGCCAGCACCGGGTTGACGGAACTTTACGAGCAGTACTTC.

The chain joins TRBV5-6 to TRBJ1-1, with TRBD1 as a possible D gene (6 bases). With 2 bases removed from V and 5 bases from J, the gap between germline ends came to 19 bases. Germline CDR1 is SGHDT and CDR2 is YYEEEE. The CDR3 extends over 16 amino acids. Here the CDR3 reads CASSFRNRALGTEAFF. In nucleotides, the CDR3 is TGTGCCAGCAGCTTCCGGAACAGGGCCCTCGGGACTGAAGCTTTCTTT.

This chain connects TRBV28 to TRBJ2-7, with D perhaps being TRBD1 or TRBD2 (6 bases each). CDR1 MDHEN and CDR2 SYDVKM come from the germline V gene. This CDR3 spans 15 amino acids. V was pared by 8 bases and J by 3 bases, with 20 bases between. DNA for the CDR3: TGTGCCAGCTGTTCCGGGTCGGGGGCCTACTACGAGCAGTACTTC. Translated, it gives CASCSGSGAYYEQYF.